The 27 T cell receptor beta chains below all came from one sample that was sequenced in a study of CD4 T cells in relation to SARS-CoV-2 and coronaviruses. Before the COVID-19 pandemic, during about 2010-2018, CD4+ T cells were taken from unexposed donors. Isolation of CD4+ T cells took place after about eleven days in culture. Assay: immunoSEQ multiplex PCR; the TCRdb copy retains only in-frame clones and omits some. The sample has about 25,000 clones; around three quarters are singletons. Antigen specificity for these receptors is unknown. Sequencing used CD4+ T cells from PBMCs, cultured in vitro. The origin of the receptors is a human donor in good health.

The V gene is TRBV6-4, the J gene TRBJ2-1; the D gene is possibly TRBD2 (6 bases). V was pared by 8 bases and J by 1 base, with 15 bases between. CDR3 length: 15 amino acids. Per the germline V gene, CDR1 is MRHNA and CDR2 is SNTAGT. This chain's CDR3 is CASGRDSGSYNEQFF. The CDR3 DNA is TGTGCCAGCGGCCGGGACTCTGGGTCCTACAATGAGCAGTTCTTC.

The chain carries TRBV5-1 and TRBJ2-5; possible D gene TRBD2, 6 bases. Germline V lookup: CDR1 SGHRS, CDR2 YFSETQ. V was cut by 3 bases and J by 2 bases, with 8 bases left in between. The CDR3 length is 13 residues. The CDR3: CASSSGTQETQYF. The CDR3 coding sequence is TGCGCCAGCAGCTCCGGGACTCAAGAGACCCAGTACTTC.

CDR3 protein: CASSAASRSLYNEQFF. CDR3 in DNA: TGTGCCAGCAGCGCCGCTAGCAGGAGCCTCTACAATGAGCAGTTCTTC. V is TRBV6-6 and J is TRBJ2-1; TRBD2 is a possible D gene (5 bases). V dropped 6 bases and J dropped 3 bases, with 18 bases sitting between them. Germline CDR1 is MNHNY and CDR2 is SVGAGI (reference sequence). This CDR3 contains 16 residues.

CDR3 loop: CAWSSVNEKLFF. The CDR3, as DNA: TGTGCCTGGAGTAGCGTAAATGAAAAACTGTTTTTT. This chain links TRBV30 with TRBJ1-4; D not certain. CDR3 length equals 12 residues. Germline CDR1 GTSNPN, CDR2 SVGIG (reference sequence). V shed 2 bases and J shed 5 bases, with 6 bases lying between them. The full variable domain, with the rest looked up from reference TRBV30 and TRBJ1-4, is SQTIHQWPATLVQPVGSPLSLECTVEGTSNPNLYWYRQAAGRGLQLLFYSVGIGQISSEVPQNLSASRPQDRQFILSSKKLLLSDSGFYLCAWSSVNEKLFFGSGTQLSVL.

This chain joins TRBV28 and TRBJ1-5; TRBD1 is a possible D gene (6 bases). V shed 2 bases and J shed 6 bases, with 8 bases lying between them. Germline CDR1 MDHEN, CDR2 SYDVKM. The CDR3 sequence is 13 residues long. The chain's CDR3 is CASSLGGRQPQHF. The CDR3 DNA sequence: TGTGCCAGCAGTTTAGGGGGGCGTCAGCCCCAGCATTTT.

This clone was picked up one time. The chain employs TRBV11-3 and TRBJ2-7; D is unclear. Germline V gene lookup returns CDR1 SGHNT and CDR2 YENEEA. The CDR3 is 14 amino acids. The V gene lost 2 bases and the J gene lost 5 bases, with 13 bases spanning the gap. This CDR3 is CASSLRPEGNEQYF. DNA for the CDR3: TGTGCCAGCAGCTTACGTCCCGAAGGGAACGAGCAGTACTTC.

The CDR3 sequence: CASSSLLRTAPEAFF. The CDR3 DNA is TGTGCCAGCAGTTCGTTACTAAGGACAGCCCCTGAAGCTTTCTTT. V gene TRBV27 combines with J gene TRBJ1-1; D possibly corresponds to TRBD1 (6 bases). With 4 bases removed from V and 6 bases from J, the gap between germline ends came to 18 bases. CDR3 length equals 15 residues. Germline CDR1 MNHEY, CDR2 SMNVEV (reference sequence).

The rearrangement uses TRBV28 and TRBJ1-4; 7 positions match TRBD1. The CDR3 extends over 15 amino acids. V trimming: 5 bases; J trimming: 2 bases; junction bases outside the gene matches: 5. The germline gives CDR1 MDHEN, CDR2 SYDVKM. CDR3 protein: CASSPQGQTNEKLFF. CDR3 nucleotides: TGTGCCAGCAGTCCGCAGGGACAGACTAATGAAAAACTGTTTTTT.

This rearrangement joins TRBV9 to TRBJ2-1; TRBD1 aligns across 9 bases. J lost 0 bases, V lost 0 bases, and 13 bases had no gene match. Germline CDR1 SGDLS, CDR2 YYNGEE. The CDR3 covers 20 residues. The CDR3 here is CASSVDSFRGTGSSYNEQFF. The CDR3 region has the DNA TGTGCCAGCAGCGTAGATAGTTTCAGAGGGACAGGGAGCTCCTACAATGAGCAGTTCTTC.

The chain has TRBV27 and TRBJ2-7; D possibly corresponds to TRBD1 (5 bases). This CDR3 contains 14 residues. V was cut by 3 bases and J by 6 bases, with 15 bases left in between. The V gene's germline CDR1 is MNHEY and CDR2 SMNVEV (reference sequence). The CDR3, as DNA: TGTGCCAGCAGTTTGGGGCAGGCCTGGGGCGAGCAGTACTTC. Amino acid sequence: CASSLGQAWGEQYF.

This clone came up once. The CDR3 loop is CATSDLGTSGSGNEQFF. The CDR3, as DNA: TGTGCCACCAGTGATCTCGGGACTAGCGGGAGCGGAAATGAGCAGTTCTTC. This chain uses TRBV24-1 with TRBJ2-1; 14 bases align to TRBD2. Germline V CDR1 and CDR2: KGHDR, SFDVKD. V dropped 3 bases and J dropped 7; count of bases not matched to a gene: 7. The length of the CDR3 is 17 residues.

This clone was counted a few times. The gene calls are TRBV6-4 and TRBJ2-3; 14 bases align to TRBD2. The CDR3 runs 15 residues. V dropped 2 bases and J dropped 12; count of bases not matched to a gene: 7. CDR1 MRHNA and CDR2 SNTAGT come from the germline V gene. This chain's CDR3 is CASSDTSGTSGSQYF. The CDR3 DNA reads as TGTGCCAGCAGTGACACCTCCGGGACTAGCGGGAGCCAGTATTTT.

V is TRBV27 and J is TRBJ1-1; D is undetermined. CDR3 length: 14 residues. Trimming removed 5 bases at V and 7 bases at J, with 17 bases between. Germline V gene sequence: CDR1 MNHEY, CDR2 SMNVEV (reference sequence). CDR3 loop: CASSPSPDGVEAFF. CDR3 nucleotide sequence: TGTGCCAGCAGTCCCTCCCCGGACGGCGTTGAAGCTTTCTTT.

This clone turned up a few times. V and J are TRBV30 and TRBJ1-3; perhaps TRBD1 as D (6 bases). Trimming pared 6 bases from V and 8 bases from J, leaving 14 bases between. The CDR3 spans 12 residues. Germline V gives CDR1 GTSNPN, CDR2 SVGIG (reference sequence). The CDR3, as DNA: TGTGCCTGTGATTTGGGGGGCCACACCATATATTTT. Its translation is CACDLGGHTIYF.

The chain links TRBV14 to TRBJ2-5; TRBD2 is a possible D gene (5 bases). V lost 3 bases and J 3 bases, leaving 14 bases between the germline ends. The CDR3 spans 15 residues. The germline V gene encodes CDR1 SGHDN and CDR2 FVKESK. The CDR3 coding sequence is TGTGCCAGCAGCCATCCTTGGGCCGGGAAAGAGACCCAGTACTTC. Translating gives CASSHPWAGKETQYF.

This sequence joins TRBV5-1 and TRBJ2-5; TRBD2 agrees at 11 bases. CDR3 size: 18 residues. The J segment lost 5 bases and the V segment lost 2 bases, leaving 14 bases of the junction unmatched. The germline V gene encodes CDR1 SGHRS and CDR2 YFSETQ. This chain's CDR3 is CASSLGALAGDWAETQYF. Written as DNA, the CDR3 is TGCGCCAGCAGCTTAGGGGCACTAGCGGGAGATTGGGCGGAGACCCAGTACTTC. Based on the CDR3 plus reference TRBV5-1 and TRBJ2-5, the full variable domain is KAGVTQTPRYLIKTRGQQVTLSCSPISGHRSVSWYQQTPGQGLQFLFEYFSETQRNKGNFPGRFSGRQFSNSRSEMNVSTLELGDSALYLCASSLGALAGDWAETQYFGPGTRLLVL.

The chain links TRBV10-3 to TRBJ2-3, with D perhaps assigned TRBD1 or TRBD2 (5 bases each). Trimming left V 6 bases short and J 2 bases short, with 15 bases between. This CDR3 comprises 15 residues. Germline loops: CDR1 ENHRY, CDR2 SYGVKD. This chain's CDR3 is CAIRQSGPPTDTQYF. CDR3 bases: TGTGCCATCAGACAGTCGGGACCCCCCACAGATACGCAGTATTTT.

This chain connects TRBV2 to TRBJ1-5, with D maybe TRBD1 (5 bases). Germline V gene data show CDR1 as SNHLY and CDR2 as FYNNEI. Trimming removed 7 bases at V and 4 bases at J, with 14 bases between. The CDR3 has 14 residues. DNA for the CDR3: TGTGCCAGCACGGGGGACCGGAATAATCAGCCCCAGCATTTT. It translates to CASTGDRNNQPQHF.

V and J are TRBV5-1 and TRBJ1-6; possibly TRBD1 for D (6 bases). The CDR3 has 16 amino acids. Trimming removed 0 bases from V and 4 bases from J, with 11 bases in between. Looked up from germline, CDR1 is SGHRS and CDR2 is YFSETQ. The CDR3 sequence is CASSLVAGVYNSPLHF. The CDR3 coding sequence is TGCGCCAGCAGCTTGGTGGCAGGGGTATATAATTCACCCCTCCACTTT. The variable domain in full, with the rest retrieved from reference TRBV5-1 and TRBJ1-6, is KAGVTQTPRYLIKTRGQQVTLSCSPISGHRSVSWYQQTPGQGLQFLFEYFSETQRNKGNFPGRFSGRQFSNSRSEMNVSTLELGDSALYLCASSLVAGVYNSPLHFGNGTRLTVT.

The chain carries TRBV5-3 and TRBJ2-7, with D possibly TRBD1 on 7 matching bases. TRBV5-3 is given ORF status, its function remaining uncertain. V shed 4 bases and J shed 5 bases, with 16 bases lying between them. The CDR3 runs to 14 residues. CDR3 DNA sequence: TGTGCCAGAAGCGACGCGACAGGGAGGAACGAGCAGTACTTC. This translates into CARSDATGRNEQYF.

This clone was observed a handful of times. This chain uses TRBV10-2 with TRBJ1-2; 7 bases fit TRBD1. The CDR3 is 12 residues long. CDR1 and CDR2 (germline): WSHSY, SAAADI. V lost 7 bases, J lost 4 bases, and 3 bases stayed unmatched. In DNA, the CDR3 is TGCGCCAGCATGAGGGACAGCTATGGCTACACCTTC. As protein: CASMRDSYGYTF.

This clone was detected a few times. The DNA of the CDR3 is TGCGCCAGCAGCTTGAGGACTAGCGGGAGGCCTAACACCGGGGAGCTGTTTTTT. It is translated as CASSLRTSGRPNTGELFF. The J gene is TRBJ2-2, the V gene TRBV5-1; 14 bases line up with TRBD2. J was trimmed by 2 bases and V by 1 base; bases with no gene match: 4. CDR1 is SGHRS and CDR2 is YFSETQ in the germline V gene. The CDR3 contains 18 residues.

This clone was recorded once. The gene calls are TRBV15 and TRBJ2-3; D possibly corresponds to TRBD2 (6 bases). The V and J ends lost 0 bases and 4 bases respectively, with 17 bases between them. The CDR3 consists of 17 residues. Germline CDR1 LNHNV, CDR2 YYDKDF (reference sequence). The CDR3 DNA follows: TGTGCCACCAGCAGAGATATCGGCGCGCAGCGGGCAGATACGCAGTATTTT. Amino acid sequence: CATSRDIGAQRADTQYF.

The chain uses TRBV24-1 and TRBJ2-7; the D is unclear. Germline V CDR1 and CDR2: KGHDR, SFDVKD. The CDR3 is 12 residues long. Trimming left V 3 bases short and J 4 bases short, with 6 bases between. CDR3: CATSDHSYEQYF. The CDR3 DNA follows: TGTGCCACCAGTGATCACTCTTACGAGCAGTACTTC.

The V and J genes are TRBV4-1 and TRBJ1-5, with a tentative D call TRBD1 (6 bases). The length of the CDR3 is 16 residues. CDR1 is MGHRA and CDR2 is YSYEKL in the germline V gene. V lost 0 bases and J lost 0, with 9 bases in between. CDR3 nucleotide sequence: TGCGCCAGCAGCCAAGACGGACAGTCTAGCAATCAGCCCCAGCATTTT. It specifies CASSQDGQSSNQPQHF.

The CDR3 here is CASSIGQNHQPQHF. CDR3 bases: TGTGCCAGTAGTATAGGCCAGAACCATCAGCCCCAGCATTTT. This sequence joins TRBV19 and TRBJ1-5; no clear D. Trimming pared 1 base from V and 5 bases from J, leaving 9 bases between. CDR1 is LNHDA and CDR2 is SQIVND in the germline V gene (reference sequence). The CDR3 extends over 14 amino acids.

The rearrangement joins TRBV6-6 to TRBJ1-4; possible D gene TRBD1, 6 bases. The germline gives CDR1 MNHNY, CDR2 SVGAGI (reference sequence). V lost 7 bases and J 7 bases, leaving 16 bases between the germline ends. This CDR3 comprises 14 residues. The CDR3 spells CASNLNDRREKLFF. CDR3 nucleotide sequence: TGTGCCAGCAACCTAAACGACAGGCGTGAAAAACTGTTTTTT.